This entry lists 21 T cell receptor beta chains sequenced from one sample in a study of blood T cell repertoires in COVID-19. Sequenced by immunoSEQ multiplex PCR; TCRdb stores in-frame clones only, minus some. The data contain approximately 280,000 clones, roughly 87% of them singletons. Source material: PBMCs or T cells enriched from blood (not recorded which). The receptors shown here come from a middle-aged woman who had recovered from COVID-19.

The chain has TRBV5-4 and TRBJ2-5; perhaps TRBD2 as D (6 bases). Trimming cost V 2 bases and J 3 bases, with 8 bases left between them. This CDR3 is built from 13 residues. Looked up from germline, CDR1 is SGHNT and CDR2 is YYREEE (reference sequence). CDR3 coding DNA: TGTGCCAGCAGCTTTAGCGGAGAAGAGACCCAGTACTTC. It specifies CASSFSGEETQYF.

The chain recombines TRBV7-9 with TRBJ2-3; 9 positions agree with TRBD1. Germline CDR1 reads SEHNR; CDR2 reads FQNEAQ (reference sequence). The CDR3 sequence is 15 residues long. Trimming cost V 5 bases and J 2 bases; bases outside gene matches: 5. CDR3: CASSPGTGNTDTQYF. The CDR3 coding sequence is TGTGCCAGCAGCCCCGGGACAGGGAACACAGATACGCAGTATTTT.

This chain connects TRBV30 to TRBJ1-2, with 7 bases fitting TRBD1. Trimming removed 0 bases from V and 14 bases from J; junction bases left unmatched: 12. The germline V gene has CDR1 GTSNPN and CDR2 SVGIG (reference sequence). CDR3 size: 13 residues. The CDR3, as DNA: TGTGCCTGGAGTGTACTGCTGAGACAGGGAATTACCTTC. This encodes CAWSVLLRQGITF.

This chain connects TRBV15 to TRBJ2-7; D might be TRBD1 (6 bases). The germline gives CDR1 LNHNV, CDR2 YYDKDF (reference sequence). The CDR3 spans 14 residues. The V gene lost 5 bases and the J gene lost 3 bases, with 14 bases spanning the gap. CDR3 coding DNA: TGTGCCACCAGCGAAAAGGACAGACTCTACGAGCAGTACTTC. Protein sequence: CATSEKDRLYEQYF.

This clone was detected a few times. The chain uses TRBV3-1 (or the pseudogene TRBV3-2) and TRBJ2-1, with 8 bases that match TRBD2. The J segment lost 8 bases and the V segment lost 5 bases, leaving 8 bases of the junction unmatched. This CDR3 is 14 amino acids long. Germline V gives CDR1 LGHDT, CDR2 YNNKEL (reference sequence). The CDR3 loop reads CASSILAVADEQFF. As DNA, the CDR3 is TGTGCCAGCAGCATACTAGCGGTAGCTGATGAGCAGTTCTTC.

This chain's CDR3 is CAISESSPGVRALHF. CDR3 DNA: TGTGCCATCAGTGAGTCGAGTCCAGGGGTTAGGGCCCTCCACTTT. The chain carries TRBV10-3 and TRBJ1-6, with a weak D call TRBD1 (6 bases). V was clipped by 0 bases and J by 14 bases, with 17 bases between them. CDR3 length equals 15 residues. Germline CDR1 and CDR2: ENHRY and SYGVKD.

This sequence joins TRBV5-1 and TRBJ2-2; 9 nucleotides align to TRBD2. The CDR3 sequence is 17 residues long. In germline, CDR1 is SGHRS, CDR2 YFSETQ. V was clipped by 0 bases and J by 1 base; unmatched bases: 4. CDR3 region: CASSLVSSGKNTGELFF. In DNA form, the CDR3 reads TGCGCCAGCAGCTTGGTCTCTAGCGGGAAGAACACCGGGGAGCTGTTTTTT. Supplemented by reference TRBV5-1 and TRBJ2-2, the full variable domain reads KAGVTQTPRYLIKTRGQQVTLSCSPISGHRSVSWYQQTPGQGLQFLFEYFSETQRNKGNFPGRFSGRQFSNSRSEMNVSTLELGDSALYLCASSLVSSGKNTGELFFGEGSRLTVL.

This clone was picked up one time. The CDR3 sequence: CASSPQGAGGSSGNTIYF. The CDR3 nucleotides are TGTGCCAGCAGCCCCCAGGGGGCCGGCGGCTCCTCTGGAAACACCATATATTTT. V and J are TRBV4-2 and TRBJ1-3; TRBD1 aligns across 8 bases. Germline lookup yields CDR1 LGHNA and CDR2 YNFKEQ. The V gene end was trimmed by 4 bases and the J gene end by 0 bases; junction bases not matched to a gene: 11. The CDR3 is 18 residues long.

This clone has only a few counts. V usage is TRBV7-8 and J usage is TRBJ2-7; D is uncertain. In germline, CDR1 is SGHVS, CDR2 FQNEAQ. V lost 7 bases and J 3 bases, leaving 16 bases between the germline ends. The CDR3 contains 14 residues. The CDR3 sequence: CASTPNELYYEQYF. The CDR3 DNA reads as TGTGCCAGCACCCCGAACGAGCTTTACTACGAGCAGTACTTC.

The chain has TRBV19 and TRBJ1-1; tentatively, D is TRBD1 (6 bases). Trimming shortened V by 6 bases and J by 2 bases, and 13 bases separated the two germline ends. There are 14 residues in the CDR3. The germline V gene encodes CDR1 LNHDA and CDR2 SQIVND (reference sequence). Here the CDR3 reads CASRPGTSNTEAFF. DNA of the CDR3: TGTGCCAGTAGGCCCGGGACAAGCAACACTGAAGCTTTCTTT.

The chain links TRBV29-1 to TRBJ1-2; possibly TRBD1 for D (6 bases). The germline CDR1 and CDR2 sequences are SQVTM and ANQGSEA. The CDR3 spans 14 residues. V was pared by 1 base and J by 4 bases, with 13 bases between. The CDR3, as DNA: TGCAGCGTTGAAGTGGGGGACACCACCTATGGCTACACCTTC. Protein: CSVEVGDTTYGYTF.

This chain links TRBV5-1 with TRBJ1-1, with unresolved D. This CDR3 comprises 13 residues. With 3 bases removed from V and 6 bases from J, the gap between germline ends came to 12 bases. CDR1 is SGHRS, CDR2 YFSETQ, per germline. The CDR3 DNA sequence: TGCGCCAGCAGCTCGCGGGAGGGCCCTGAAGCTTTCTTT. Encoded protein: CASSSREGPEAFF.

The chain links TRBV4-3 to TRBJ1-2; D possibly corresponds to TRBD1 (5 bases). Trimming shortened V by 3 bases and J by 5 bases, and 16 bases separated the two germline ends. Germline V lookup: CDR1 LGHNA, CDR2 YSLEER. This CDR3 region has 15 residues. Here the CDR3 reads CASSHTGAGRYGYTF. CDR3 DNA sequence: TGCGCCAGCAGCCACACCGGAGCGGGGCGGTATGGCTACACCTTC.

In its sample, this clone was seen once. J is TRBJ2-7 and V is TRBV28; maybe TRBD1 (7 bases). Germline V gene sequence: CDR1 MDHEN, CDR2 SYDVKM. This CDR3 spans 17 amino acids. The ends were cut back, 6 bases at V and 0 bases at J, with 21 bases in the middle. The CDR3 region has the DNA TGTGCCAGCAGCCACCCGGTCGGGGGACAGTCCTCCTACGAGCAGTACTTC. It specifies CASSHPVGGQSSYEQYF.

This chain uses TRBV6-2 or TRBV6-3 with TRBJ2-7; tentative D call: TRBD1 (6 bases). The CDR3 consists of 21 residues. V was pared by 2 bases and J by 1 base, with 30 bases between. Germline V gene sequence: CDR1 MNHEY, CDR2 SVGEGT. The CDR3 sequence: CASSYRHIDFWMPGDSYEQYF. As DNA, the CDR3 is TGTGCCAGCAGTTACCGACACATAGACTTTTGGATGCCAGGGGATTCCTACGAGCAGTACTTC.

V usage is TRBV9 and J usage is TRBJ2-2; 7 bases are shared with TRBD2. This CDR3 is 13 amino acids long. V lost 4 bases, J lost 6 bases, and 3 bases stayed unmatched. The germline V gene encodes CDR1 SGDLS and CDR2 YYNGEE. The DNA of the CDR3 is TGTGCCAGCAGCCCGGGGGGTGCCGGGGAGCTGTTTTTT. Residues: CASSPGGAGELFF.

This chain joins TRBV18 and TRBJ1-5, with D perhaps matching TRBD1 (5 bases). Deletions cut 0 bases from V and 9 bases from J, with 15 bases between. Germline V gene lookup returns CDR1 KGHSH and CDR2 LQKENI. The CDR3 has 15 amino acids. CDR3 sequence: CASSPPGQGAWPQHF. CDR3 nucleotide sequence: TGTGCCAGCTCACCACCCGGTCAAGGGGCATGGCCCCAGCATTTT.

This clone has only a few counts. The CDR3 DNA follows: TGTGCCGGGACGGGAGGTCAGATGAATGAGCAGTTCTTC. It translates to CAGTGGQMNEQFF. This rearrangement joins TRBV30 to TRBJ2-1; 7 nucleotides line up with TRBD2. Germline CDR1 is GTSNPN and CDR2 is SVGIG (reference sequence). This CDR3 is 13 amino acids long. V trimming: 8 bases; J trimming: 7 bases; junction bases outside the gene matches: 11.

The chain couples TRBV5-1 to TRBJ1-3, with D possibly matching TRBD1 (6 bases). Germline-derived CDR1 and CDR2 are SGHRS and YFSETQ. The CDR3 has 17 amino acids. The V and J ends lost 0 bases and 0 bases respectively, with 13 bases between them. Here the CDR3 reads CASSLAVSGDSGNTIYF. As DNA, the CDR3 is TGCGCCAGCAGCTTGGCCGTATCAGGGGACTCTGGAAACACCATATATTTT. The variable domain in full, completed from reference TRBV5-1 and TRBJ1-3, reads KAGVTQTPRYLIKTRGQQVTLSCSPISGHRSVSWYQQTPGQGLQFLFEYFSETQRNKGNFPGRFSGRQFSNSRSEMNVSTLELGDSALYLCASSLAVSGDSGNTIYFGEGSWLTVV.

The V gene is TRBV3-1 (or the pseudogene TRBV3-2), the J gene TRBJ2-1; D not resolved. CDR3 length: 14 amino acids. V lost 1 base, J lost 8 bases, and 12 bases lay in between. Germline values: CDR1 LGHDT, CDR2 YNNKEL (reference sequence). The CDR3, as DNA: TGTGCCAGCAGCCAAGCGTCCAGCGCGGATGAGCAGTTCTTC. The encoded protein is CASSQASSADEQFF.

J is TRBJ2-7 and V is TRBV2; maybe TRBD2 (5 bases). Trimming removed 6 bases at V and 3 bases at J, with 21 bases between. CDR3 size: 16 residues. Germline loops: CDR1 SNHLY, CDR2 FYNNEI. CDR3 sequence: CASRKLGVNFDYEQYF. The CDR3 nucleotides are TGTGCCAGCAGGAAACTAGGAGTCAACTTCGACTACGAGCAGTACTTC.